This TCR beta chain was sequenced in a study of identical twins. This clonotype was seen at least ten times. Its antigen is as yet unknown. Germline V CDR1 and CDR2: MGHDK, SYGVNS. The CDR3 runs 15 residues. J was trimmed by 2 bases and V by 2 bases; bases with no gene match: 3. General study results and limits: There was more out-of-frame TCR alpha sharing in monozygotic twins than models estimated. Alpha sequences out of frame and shared by twins had excess low generation probability. The conclusions drew on cross-sectional statistical analysis instead of tracking the same donors.

Through template switching, a universal primer site was introduced, and the cDNA contained unique molecular identifiers. TCRdb re-derived calls from the 5' RACE reads in MiXCR, one entry per CDR3 protein. The sample gives hundreds of thousands of distinct CDR3 sequences, approximately 9% of which show up once; 0.8% to 1% is in the top ten. These data were also filed under a second study, of yellow fever vaccine responses in identical twins.

This clonotype was obtained from a woman between 18 and 29 years old in good health. V usage is TRBV25-1 and J usage is TRBJ2-1; 7 bases are a match to TRBD1. Sequencing used PBMCs. The CDR3 here is CASSEGQVPYNEQFF. CDR3 sequence (DNA): TGTGCCAGCAGTGAAGGACAGGTCCCCTACAATGAGCAGTTCTTC.